This T cell receptor (beta chain) came from a study of shared clonotypes between healthy human individuals (dated by TCRdb to the early 2020s). Study-wide context: Three men and two women, aged 18 to 49 years, made up the cohort. Per donor, three plates each were used for CD4 naive and CD4 memory, two for CD8 naive, and one for CD8 memory. Different laboratories and diverse techniques were used to prepare libraries and sequence TCR repertoires, to increase sequencing depth and limit assay-specific biases. To estimate repertoire size and how much clonotype sharing occurs between individuals, the study deeply sequenced the blood TCR repertoires of several healthy adults. Each donor's leukapheresis produced roughly between roughly 0.85 and 9 billion PBMCs. Points the paper makes about the study in general: Estimated clonotype richness was generally larger for naive than for memory subsets. Based on pairwise subsampling, the degree of clonotype sharing among donors was expected to be affected by sequencing depth. Sharing across several donors was observed for approximately 4.6% of naive CD4, less than 4% of naive CD8, about 2.3% of memory CD4, and 0.4% of memory CD8 clonotypes. The genetic and exposure-history diversity represented was limited by the small number of donors. Higher generation probabilities were observed for clonotypes shared by all four sorted-subset donors than for non-shared clonotypes. Rarefaction of sorted-subset datasets indicated incomplete sequencing despite the large sequencing depth. Sampling was restricted to blood, and TCR repertoires in tissues likely differ from the TCR repertoires found in blood.

V and J lose 1 base and 1 base, and a span of 13 bases separates them. Looking up the germline V gene yields CDR1 SGDLS and CDR2 YYNGEE. The CDR3 holds 16 amino acids from the cysteine to the phenylalanine. Only the CDR3 portion is preserved as DNA: 48 bases, with reading frame beginning at the first base. CD8 naive samples consisted of CD45RO-negative cells that were positively selected for CCR7, yielding a CD45RA+CCR7+ population without TemRA cells. The donors were healthy, HIV-negative adults who had no recently reported acute infections or vaccinations. Every donor was a Caucasian adult living in Nashville, Tennessee, USA. After blood collection by leukapheresis, PBMCs were isolated using Ficoll-Histopaque density gradient centrifugation and then cryopreserved in the vapor phase of liquid nitrogen. Analytical flow cytometry was used to check the purity and quantity of each magnetically sorted T cell population. Genomic DNA was isolated from every sorted fraction and measured by UV absorbance on a Nanodrop 2000c.

TCR CDR3 regions were amplified from genomic DNA by multiplex PCR using the deep immunoSEQ assay. Extracted genomic DNA from each cell subset was distributed evenly across all wells of several immunoSEQ 96-well plates, and each plate was treated as a replicate. For sorted subsets, each replicate PCR was loaded with approximately 0.2 ug genomic DNA, equivalent to about 33,000 T cell genomes. The purified libraries were quantified using a Qubit 3.0 fluorometer, sized with a Bioanalyzer 2100, and then quantified again using the KAPA Library Quantification kit. Every immunoSEQ 96-well plate was sequenced on a separate single-read 150-cycle Illumina NextSeq 550 flow cell. Turning to the authors' computational methods: The immunoSEQ output contained only junctional sequences without quality scores, so filtering could not match that applied to full-length reads. To assign V/J genes and CDR3, sequences were annotated against IMGT germline references using PyIR, a Python wrapper for IgBLAST v1.9. Reads were removed for weak V/J assignments (E-value above 1e-6), missing CDR3, stop codons, out-of-frame junctions, or ambiguous translated residues. V3J clonotypes were defined by identical inferred V gene, J gene, and CDR3 amino acid sequence. To compute the percentage overlap between repertoires, the number of shared unique clonotypes was divided by the size of the smaller repertoire. Repertoire richness was assessed with RTK rarefaction, the Chao1 estimator, and Recon v2.1 estimates of unobserved clonotypes. Generation probabilities were computed with OLGA for all TCRbeta clonotypes obtained by the gDNA method from several donors. Sourced from immuneACCESS, this table was stored by TCRdb with only in-frame sequences that have V and J called. A share of the clones is absent; for the studies checked, an unresolved V gene accounts for under half, and the remainder has no known explanation. V, J and clone size are those of that table, while D and trimming were read from the DNA. This sample comprises about 590,000 clones, just under 97% of them detected only once. The ten largest clones add up to 0.085% to 0.11% of the sample.

Comments on this clone: Its antigen remains unidentified. Base-call qualities are not available, and no considerably larger clone is one nucleotide away.

The V and J genes are TRBV9 and TRBJ2-3; the D gene identity is not certain. The receptor's source is a woman aged 25 to 39 in good health. The sequenced material came from naive CD8+ T cells sorted from blood. The cell subset or site label, as the study defines it: CD45RA+CCR7+. The CDR3 corresponds to CASSVWASSGTDTQYF. The DNA sequence reads TGTGCCAGCAGCGTATGGGCCTCTTCAGGCACAGATACGCAGTATTTT.